Shown below are 28 T cell receptor beta chains from a single sample sequenced in a study of blood T cell repertoires in COVID-19. Clones were read by immunoSEQ multiplex PCR, and TCRdb kept only the in-frame ones, dropping some. The sample holds more than 200,000 clones, about 85% seen once. The specimen was PBMCs or T cells enriched from blood (not recorded which). The receptors stem from a woman aged 30 to 39 with acute COVID-19.

The V and J genes are TRBV28 and TRBJ2-1; tentatively, D is TRBD1 (5 bases). V shed 3 bases and J shed 0 bases, with 12 bases lying between them. Germline V gene data show CDR1 as MDHEN and CDR2 as SYDVKM. The CDR3 has 16 residues. The CDR3 coding sequence is TGTGCCAGCAGTTTCTCGTCAGGGCTCTCCTACAATGAGCAGTTCTTC. Its translation: CASSFSSGLSYNEQFF.

The rearrangement links TRBV12-5 to TRBJ2-7; D gene ambiguous. This CDR3 contains 11 residues. Between the trimmed V and J ends, which lost 4 bases and 9 bases, there was a span of 10 bases. Germline V lookup: CDR1 LGHNT, CDR2 FRNRAP. The CDR3 here is CASGSLPGQYF. CDR3 coding DNA: TGTGCTAGTGGTTCCCTCCCAGGGCAGTACTTC.

The chain carries TRBV7-6 and TRBJ2-2; tentatively, D is TRBD1 (6 bases). The germline V gene has CDR1 SGHVS and CDR2 FNYEAQ. This CDR3 region has 15 residues. V lost 6 bases and J 2 bases, leaving 13 bases between the germline ends. Written as DNA, the CDR3 is TGTGCCAGCAGAGACCGGGACACCAACACCGGGGAGCTGTTTTTT. This encodes CASRDRDTNTGELFF.

The chain employs TRBV15 and TRBJ2-7; maybe TRBD2 (7 bases). V was clipped by 9 bases and J by 5 bases, with 17 bases between them. Per the germline V gene, CDR1 is LNHNV and CDR2 is YYDKDF (reference sequence). There are 13 residues in the CDR3. The CDR3 is CATGGGRRDEQYF. DNA of the CDR3: TGTGCCACTGGGGGGGGGCGTCGGGACGAGCAGTACTTC.

The rearrangement uses TRBV7-8 and TRBJ2-5, with 10 bases aligning to TRBD1. The trim removed 5 bases at V and 5 bases at J, leaving 8 bases unmatched. Looked up from germline, CDR1 is SGHVS and CDR2 is FQNEAQ. This CDR3 contains 15 residues. The CDR3 DNA is TGTGCCAGCAGCCTAGACAGGGGGCGCGGGGAGACCCAGTACTTC. This sequence encodes CASSLDRGRGETQYF.

The V and J genes are TRBV10-3 and TRBJ2-7, with a possible D match to TRBD1 (5 bases). The CDR3 is 13 amino acids. Germline CDR1 ENHRY, CDR2 SYGVKD. Trimming removed 8 bases at V and 1 base at J, with 12 bases between. The CDR3 loop is CAIRADISYEQYF. In DNA, the CDR3 is TGTGCCATCCGGGCGGACATATCCTACGAGCAGTACTTC.

The chain employs TRBV9 and TRBJ1-2; 7 positions match TRBD1. The CDR3 spans 15 residues. The germline V gene has CDR1 SGDLS and CDR2 YYNGEE. The V segment lost 2 bases and the J segment 4 bases; nucleotides outside the gene matches: 8. CDR3 bases: TGTGCCAGCAGCGTTAGTACAGGGGTGAGCTATGGCTACACCTTC. Protein: CASSVSTGVSYGYTF.

The chain joins TRBV4-1 to TRBJ1-2, with no clear D. In germline, CDR1 is MGHRA, CDR2 YSYEKL. Trimming removed 0 bases from V and 1 base from J, with 12 bases in between. The CDR3 loop spans 16 amino acids. The CDR3 is CASSQDLSQSNYGYTF. The CDR3 DNA reads as TGCGCCAGCAGCCAAGATTTAAGCCAAAGTAACTATGGCTACACCTTC.

A few counts support this clone. This rearrangement joins TRBV25-1 to TRBJ1-4; no clear D. The germline gives CDR1 MGHDK, CDR2 SYGVNS. V was cut by 3 bases and J by 4 bases, with 12 bases left in between. CDR3 length: 15 amino acids. Here the CDR3 DNA reads TGTGCCAGCAGTGACCGCAGCGCCCTTAATGAAAAACTGTTTTTT. Translating it yields CASSDRSALNEKLFF.

The V gene is TRBV6-5, the J gene TRBJ2-2; the D gene is possibly TRBD2 (5 bases). Germline V gene data show CDR1 as MNHEY and CDR2 as SVGAGI. Trimming shortened V by 0 bases and J by 6 bases, and 14 bases separated the two germline ends. The CDR3 covers 16 residues. The CDR3 sequence is CASSYSMDFQAGELFF. DNA for the CDR3: TGTGCCAGCAGTTACTCGATGGACTTCCAAGCCGGGGAGCTGTTTTTT.

The chain employs TRBV19 and TRBJ2-7; 8 bases fit TRBD2. The CDR3 runs to 14 residues. Trimming cost V 5 bases and J 3 bases; bases outside gene matches: 6. Per the germline V gene, CDR1 is LNHDA and CDR2 is SQIVND (reference sequence). In nucleotides, the CDR3 is TGTGCCAGTAGTCGGGAGGGTCAGAACTACGAGCAGTACTTC. It specifies CASSREGQNYEQYF.

The chain couples TRBV3-1 (or the pseudogene TRBV3-2) to TRBJ2-5, with 8 positions matching TRBD1. V trimming: 0 bases; J trimming: 5 bases; junction bases outside the gene matches: 5. The length of the CDR3 is 15 residues. CDR1 is LGHDT, CDR2 YNNKEL, per germline (reference sequence). The CDR3: CASSQDRGLWETQYF. The CDR3 DNA follows: TGTGCCAGCAGCCAAGACAGGGGGCTCTGGGAGACCCAGTACTTC.

This chain links TRBV10-3 with TRBJ2-3; D ambiguous. CDR1 is ENHRY and CDR2 is SYGVKD in the germline V gene. Deletions cut 4 bases from V and 4 bases from J, with 9 bases between. The CDR3 contains 13 residues. The DNA of the CDR3 is TGTGCCATCAGTGTTTCGTCCGCAGATACGCAGTATTTT. This codes for CAISVSSADTQYF.

This chain connects TRBV7-3 to TRBJ2-2; 10 positions agree with TRBD2. This CDR3 region has 19 residues. Trimming cost V 1 base and J 6 bases; bases outside gene matches: 14. In germline, CDR1 is SGHTA, CDR2 FQGTGA. CDR3 protein: CASSLIAASGRSGAGELFF. The CDR3 nucleotides are TGTGCCAGCAGCTTAATAGCGGCTAGCGGGAGATCAGGTGCCGGGGAGCTGTTTTTT.

J is TRBJ2-7 and V is TRBV3-1 (or the pseudogene TRBV3-2); D gene unclear. The CDR3 runs to 14 residues. From germline, CDR1 is LGHDT and CDR2 YNNKEL (reference sequence). V shed 6 bases and J shed 0 bases, with 12 bases lying between them. Here the CDR3 DNA reads TGTGCCAGCAGTCAGGTCTTTAGCTCCTACGAGCAGTACTTC. Amino acid sequence: CASSQVFSSYEQYF.

The chain couples TRBV28 to TRBJ1-3; D not resolved. Germline-derived CDR1 and CDR2 are MDHEN and SYDVKM. The ends were cut back, 4 bases at V and 4 bases at J, with 17 bases in the middle. The CDR3 extends over 16 amino acids. In nucleotides, the CDR3 is TGTGCCAGCAGTTCGCCCGGGGAAGGAGGGGGAAACACCATATATTTT. Amino acids: CASSSPGEGGGNTIYF. Full variable domain (missing parts from reference TRBV28 and TRBJ1-3): DVKVTQSSRYLVKRTGEKVFLECVQDMDHENMFWYRQDPGLGLRLIYFSYDVKMKEKGDIPEGYSVSREKKERFSLILESASTNQTSMYLCASSSPGEGGGNTIYFGEGSWLTVV.

The chain has TRBV9 and TRBJ1-1, with TRBD1 matching 9 bases. There are 17 residues in the CDR3. The germline V gene has CDR1 SGDLS and CDR2 YYNGEE. With 4 bases clipped from V and 0 bases from J, the junction kept 10 bases outside the gene matches. The CDR3 loop is CASSTSGTGIMNTEAFF. CDR3 bases: TGTGCCAGCAGCACCTCCGGGACAGGGATTATGAACACTGAAGCTTTCTTT.

A few counts support this clone. The chain links TRBV7-9 to TRBJ1-6; TRBD1 is a possible D gene (5 bases). The V gene's germline CDR1 is SEHNR and CDR2 FQNEAQ (reference sequence). With 3 bases removed from V and 7 bases from J, the gap between germline ends came to 10 bases. The CDR3 covers 14 residues. In nucleotides, the CDR3 is TGTGCCAGCAGCTTTAGCGGGGGAAATTCACCCCTCCACTTT. This codes for CASSFSGGNSPLHF.

The V and J genes are TRBV5-1 and TRBJ2-7, with a weak D call TRBD1 (6 bases). This CDR3 contains 17 residues. Between the trimmed V and J ends, which lost 4 bases and 1 base, there was a span of 21 bases. Germline V gene data show CDR1 as SGHRS and CDR2 as YFSETQ. The CDR3 here is CASSPRTTGFHSYEQYF. CDR3 bases: TGCGCCAGCAGCCCAAGAACCACAGGGTTTCATTCCTACGAGCAGTACTTC.

This chain joins TRBV2 and TRBJ1-3; D might be TRBD1 (5 bases). CDR3 length equals 13 residues. Germline assignment: CDR1 SNHLY and CDR2 FYNNEI. Trimming left V 7 bases short and J 6 bases short, with 13 bases between. CDR3 coding DNA: TGTGCCAGCACCAGGGTCGGAGTAAACACCATATATTTT. It codes for CASTRVGVNTIYF.

This chain uses TRBV11-2 with TRBJ2-3; 10 bases are shared with TRBD2. The trim removed 4 bases at V and 3 bases at J, leaving 7 bases unmatched. The CDR3 runs to 16 residues. Germline V gene sequence: CDR1 SGHAT, CDR2 FQNNGV. The CDR3 nucleotides are TGTGCCAGCAGCTCGGGGACTAGCGTTTGGACAGATACGCAGTATTTT. It translates to CASSSGTSVWTDTQYF. The variable domain in full, completed from reference TRBV11-2 and TRBJ2-3, reads EAGVAQSPRYKIIEKRQSVAFWCNPISGHATLYWYQQILGQGPKLLIQFQNNGVVDDSQLPKDRFSAERLKGVDSTLKIQPAKLEDSAVYLCASSSGTSVWTDTQYFGPGTRLTVL.

The V call is TRBV28, the J call TRBJ1-6; 7 bases agree with TRBD1. The CDR3 has 16 residues. Germline V gene data show CDR1 as MDHEN and CDR2 as SYDVKM. The V and J ends lost 5 bases and 7 bases, in that order; junction bases with no gene match: 11. CDR3 loop: CASSPRQGTKNSPLHF. CDR3 nucleotides: TGTGCCAGCAGTCCCCGACAGGGTACTAAGAATTCACCCCTCCACTTT.

The genes are TRBV18 and TRBJ2-2, with unresolved D. This CDR3 region has 12 residues. V lost 3 bases and J 6 bases, leaving 5 bases between the germline ends. CDR1 KGHSH and CDR2 LQKENI come from the germline V gene. This chain's CDR3 is CASSPRSGELFF. CDR3 DNA sequence: TGTGCCAGCTCACCCCGGTCCGGGGAGCTGTTTTTT.

V and J are TRBV5-6 and TRBJ2-6, with D possibly TRBD1 on 6 matching bases. CDR1 is SGHDT, CDR2 YYEEEE, per germline. There are 15 residues in the CDR3. Trimming pared 4 bases from V and 0 bases from J, leaving 8 bases between. The CDR3 sequence is CASSLTGSGANVLTF. The CDR3, as DNA: TGTGCCAGCAGCCTGACAGGCTCTGGGGCCAACGTCCTGACTTTC.

The chain couples TRBV7-3 to TRBJ2-1, with D possibly TRBD2 on 5 matching bases. This CDR3 contains 15 residues. The V and J ends lost 5 bases and 0 bases respectively, with 11 bases between them. Germline CDR1 SGHTA, CDR2 FQGTGA. In DNA form, the CDR3 reads TGTGCCAGCAGCGGAGCGGATAGCTCCTACAATGAGCAGTTCTTC. This encodes CASSGADSSYNEQFF.

This chain links TRBV28 with TRBJ1-2, with TRBD1 identical over 7 bases. V was clipped by 9 bases and J by 4 bases; unmatched bases: 8. Germline assignment: CDR1 MDHEN and CDR2 SYDVKM. CDR3 length equals 13 residues. The CDR3 region is CASRVDRVYGYTF. The CDR3 DNA reads as TGTGCCAGTCGGGTCGACAGGGTCTATGGCTACACCTTC.

The chain employs TRBV28 and TRBJ1-5; possibly TRBD1 for D (6 bases). V lost 5 bases, J lost 2 bases, and 19 bases lay in between. Germline V gene lookup returns CDR1 MDHEN and CDR2 SYDVKM. The CDR3 consists of 17 residues. The CDR3 spells CASSDTVGGHGNQPQHF. CDR3 nucleotide sequence: TGTGCCAGCAGTGACACTGTCGGGGGGCATGGCAATCAGCCCCAGCATTTT.

The chain recombines TRBV24-1 with TRBJ2-3; no definite D call. From germline, CDR1 is KGHDR and CDR2 SFDVKD. Deletions cut 4 bases from V and 2 bases from J, with 3 bases between. The CDR3 is 12 residues long. The CDR3 sequence: CATSDFTDTQYF. CDR3 coding DNA: TGTGCCACCAGTGACTTCACAGATACGCAGTATTTT.